Listed below are T cell receptor beta chains from one sample, sequenced in a study of T cell responses to AZD1222 COVID-19 vaccine. Generated by immunoSEQ multiplex PCR, the TCRdb table keeps only in-frame clones and is missing some. This sample carries approximately 140,000 clones, approximately 92% of them seen once, and the ten largest clones take approximately 3.4%. Sequenced here: peripheral blood, sampled 28 days after the second AZD1222 dose. The receptor source for this set is an adult who received the AZD1222 COVID-19 vaccine. CDR3s include the opening cysteine and the closing phenylalanine or tryptophan. A D gene is named only where the DNA matches it firmly. Some rows mark clone size as missing; the rest say once, few, many or name a class of expanded clone.

clone_size: NA; d_call: NA; cdr3_length: 12; v_call: TRBV28; j_call: TRBJ2-7; cdr3_nt: TGTGCCAGCAGTTTGCCTCCTCGGGAGCAGTACTTC; cdr3_aa: CASSLPPREQYF
clone_size: NA; d_call: TRBD1; cdr3_length: 13; v_call: TRBV7-3; j_call: TRBJ1-1; cdr3_nt: TGTGCCAGCAGCTCGGACAGGGGGGCGAAGGCTTTCTTT; cdr3_aa: CASSSDRGAKAFF
clone_size: NA; d_call: TRBD2; cdr3_length: 15; v_call: TRBV5-1; j_call: TRBJ2-1; cdr3_nt: TGCGCCAGCAGCCGCGGAAGCGGGACTAACAATGAGCAGTTCTTC; cdr3_aa: CASSRGSGTNNEQFF
clone_size: NA; d_call: TRBD1; cdr3_length: 14; v_call: TRBV27; j_call: TRBJ2-7; cdr3_nt: TGTGCCAGCACCCCCTGGACAGGGTCCTACGAGCAGTACTTC; cdr3_aa: CASTPWTGSYEQYF
clone_size: NA; d_call: NA; cdr3_length: 13; v_call: TRBV5-1; j_call: TRBJ2-1; cdr3_nt: TGCGCCAGCAGCTTGGTCCCCGAGGGTGAGCAGTTCTTC; cdr3_aa: CASSLVPEGEQFF
clone_size: NA; d_call: TRBD2; cdr3_length: 13; v_call: TRBV10-2; j_call: TRBJ2-7; cdr3_nt: TGCGCCAGCAGTGAGACTAGCGGCTACGAGCAGTACTTC; cdr3_aa: CASSETSGYEQYF
clone_size: NA; d_call: NA; cdr3_length: 14; v_call: TRBV19; j_call: TRBJ2-7; cdr3_nt: TGTGCCAGTAGTACCCTTAGCGGCAGCTACGAGCAGTACTTC; cdr3_aa: CASSTLSGSYEQYF
clone_size: NA; d_call: TRBD2; cdr3_length: 17; v_call: TRBV5-1; j_call: TRBJ2-4; cdr3_nt: TGCGCCAGCAGCATATTACCTGGGACTAGCGGACAAAACATTCAGTACTTC; cdr3_aa: CASSILPGTSGQNIQYF
clone_size: NA; d_call: NA; cdr3_length: 13; v_call: TRBV7-2; j_call: TRBJ1-1; cdr3_nt: TGTGCCAGCAGCTTAAGGACCGTCGTGGAAGCTTTCTTT; cdr3_aa: CASSLRTVVEAFF
clone_size: NA; d_call: TRBD1; cdr3_length: 16; v_call: TRBV6-5; j_call: TRBJ2-1; cdr3_nt: TGTGCCAGCAGTTACTCGGGACAGGGGATTAACAATGAGCAGTTCTTC; cdr3_aa: CASSYSGQGINNEQFF
clone_size: NA; d_call: NA; cdr3_length: 15; v_call: TRBV9; j_call: TRBJ2-6; cdr3_nt: TGTGCCAGCAGCGTACCCATCACTGGGGCCAACGTCCTGACTTTC; cdr3_aa: CASSVPITGANVLTF
clone_size: once; d_call: TRBD1; cdr3_length: 15; v_call: TRBV5-1; j_call: TRBJ1-2; cdr3_nt: TGCGCCAGCAGCGTCCTGACAGGGGGAACCTATGGCTACACCTTC; cdr3_aa: CASSVLTGGTYGYTF
clone_size: NA; d_call: TRBD1; cdr3_length: 15; v_call: TRBV9; j_call: TRBJ1-2; cdr3_nt: TGTGCCAGCAGCGTAGCGCGACAGGGGCTGGATGGCTACACCTTC; cdr3_aa: CASSVARQGLDGYTF
clone_size: once; d_call: TRBD1; cdr3_length: 15; v_call: TRBV19; j_call: TRBJ2-1; cdr3_nt: TGTGCCAGTACCTCGGGACAGGGGGACTACAATGAGCAGTTCTTC; cdr3_aa: CASTSGQGDYNEQFF
clone_size: NA; d_call: TRBD2; cdr3_length: 16; v_call: TRBV27; j_call: TRBJ2-5; cdr3_nt: TGTGCCAGCAGTCCCTACTGGACTAGCGGTCTGGAGACCCAGTACTTC; cdr3_aa: CASSPYWTSGLETQYF
clone_size: NA; d_call: TRBD1; cdr3_length: 16; v_call: TRBV19; j_call: TRBJ1-6; cdr3_nt: TGTGCCAGTAGTGAACAGGGGCTTGCCTATAATTCACCCCTCCACTTT; cdr3_aa: CASSEQGLAYNSPLHF
clone_size: once; d_call: NA; cdr3_length: 16; v_call: TRBV7-2; j_call: TRBJ2-5; cdr3_nt: TGTGCCAGCAGCTTAGATCTGATGGGCAGCCAAGAGACCCAGTACTTC; cdr3_aa: CASSLDLMGSQETQYF
clone_size: NA; d_call: NA; cdr3_length: 13; v_call: TRBV19; j_call: TRBJ1-6; cdr3_nt: TGTGCCAGTAGTATACTGACGGACTCACCCCTCCACTTT; cdr3_aa: CASSILTDSPLHF
clone_size: NA; d_call: NA; cdr3_length: 16; v_call: TRBV11-3; j_call: TRBJ2-1; cdr3_nt: TGTGCCAGCAGACAACGCAGGGGAAGCTCCTACAATGAGCAGTTCTTC; cdr3_aa: CASRQRRGSSYNEQFF
clone_size: NA; d_call: NA; cdr3_length: 14; v_call: TRBV28; j_call: TRBJ2-5; cdr3_nt: TGTGCCAGCAGCACCGGGACATGGCAAGAGACCCAGTACTTC; cdr3_aa: CASSTGTWQETQYF
clone_size: NA; d_call: TRBD1; cdr3_length: 17; v_call: TRBV19; j_call: TRBJ1-1; cdr3_nt: TGTGCCAGTACCCCTCTACAGGGGGCGCGGGCGAACACTGAAGCTTTCTTT; cdr3_aa: CASTPLQGARANTEAFF
clone_size: few; d_call: NA; cdr3_length: 14; v_call: TRBV18; j_call: TRBJ1-1; cdr3_nt: TGTGCCAGCTCACCACCGTCGGCGGAGGGGGAAGCTTTCTTT; cdr3_aa: CASSPPSAEGEAFF
clone_size: NA; d_call: NA; cdr3_length: 15; v_call: TRBV6-2/TRBV6-3; j_call: TRBJ2-7; cdr3_nt: TGTGCCAGCAGTTCCCTTGGGACGGCCAACTACGAGCAGTACTTC; cdr3_aa: CASSSLGTANYEQYF
clone_size: NA; d_call: NA; cdr3_length: 13; v_call: TRBV6-6; j_call: TRBJ1-1; cdr3_nt: TGTGCCAGCAGTTACTCTAGCAACACTGAAGCTTTCTTT; cdr3_aa: CASSYSSNTEAFF
clone_size: NA; d_call: NA; cdr3_length: 12; v_call: TRBV19; j_call: TRBJ2-3; cdr3_nt: TGTGCCAGTACGCAGGGCAGAGATACGCAGTATTTT; cdr3_aa: CASTQGRDTQYF
clone_size: NA; d_call: NA; cdr3_length: 11; v_call: TRBV5-1; j_call: TRBJ2-5; cdr3_nt: TGCGCCAGCAGGGATGAAGAGACCCAGTACTTC; cdr3_aa: CASRDEETQYF
clone_size: NA; d_call: TRBD2; cdr3_length: 16; v_call: TRBV5-1; j_call: TRBJ2-7; cdr3_nt: TGCGCCAGCAGCAGCGGGACTAGCGGGAGGTCCTACGAGCAGTACTTC; cdr3_aa: CASSSGTSGRSYEQYF
clone_size: NA; d_call: NA; cdr3_length: 14; v_call: TRBV5-4; j_call: TRBJ2-1; cdr3_nt: TGTGCCAGCAGCTTGGTTCTGCTAGCTAATGAGCAGTTCTTC; cdr3_aa: CASSLVLLANEQFF
clone_size: once; d_call: NA; cdr3_length: 14; v_call: TRBV7-2; j_call: TRBJ2-3; cdr3_nt: TGTGCCAGCAGCTTATACGGAGTCACAGATACGCAGTATTTT; cdr3_aa: CASSLYGVTDTQYF